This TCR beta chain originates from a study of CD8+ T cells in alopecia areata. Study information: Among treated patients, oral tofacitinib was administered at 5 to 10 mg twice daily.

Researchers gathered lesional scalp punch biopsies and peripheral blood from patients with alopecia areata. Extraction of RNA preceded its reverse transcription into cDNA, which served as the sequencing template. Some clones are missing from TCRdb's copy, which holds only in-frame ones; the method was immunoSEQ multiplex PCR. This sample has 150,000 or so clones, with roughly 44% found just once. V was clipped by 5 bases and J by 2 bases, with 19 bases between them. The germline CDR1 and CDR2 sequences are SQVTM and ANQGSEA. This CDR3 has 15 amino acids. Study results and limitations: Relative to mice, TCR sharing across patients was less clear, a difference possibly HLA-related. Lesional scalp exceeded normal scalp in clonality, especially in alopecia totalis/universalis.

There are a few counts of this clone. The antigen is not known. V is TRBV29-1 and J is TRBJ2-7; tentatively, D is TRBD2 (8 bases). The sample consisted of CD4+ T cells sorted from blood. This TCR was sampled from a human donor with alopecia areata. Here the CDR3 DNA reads TGCAGCGTTTGGACAGGCCGAGCGGGAGCCTACGAGCAGTACTTC. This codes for CSVWTGRAGAYEQYF.